Listed here are 27 T cell receptor beta chains from one sample, sequenced in a study of T cell changes during pregnancy in multiple sclerosis. Produced via immunoSEQ multiplex PCR; TCRdb's table is partial and in-frame only. The sample gives over 90,000 clones, 85% to 95% of which show up once; 0.99% is in the top ten. Specimen: peripheral blood, collected after pregnancy. The receptors derive from a female donor with multiple sclerosis, enrolled in a pregnancy study.

The gene calls are TRBV18 and TRBJ2-1; weak D call: TRBD1 (6 bases). V was shortened by 3 bases and J by 3 bases, with 9 bases between the two germline ends. This CDR3 is 14 amino acids long. CDR1 is KGHSH, CDR2 LQKENI, per germline. CDR3: CASSPAGVYNEQFF. The CDR3 coding sequence is TGTGCCAGCTCACCGGCAGGGGTCTACAATGAGCAGTTCTTC. Based on the CDR3 plus reference TRBV18 and TRBJ2-1, the full variable domain is NAGVMQNPRHLVRRRGQEARLRCSPMKGHSHVYWYRQLPEEGLKFMVYLQKENIIDESGMPKERFSAEFPKEGPSILRIQQVVRGDSAAYFCASSPAGVYNEQFFGPGTRLTVL.

V usage is TRBV4-1 and J usage is TRBJ2-4; 7 bases agree with TRBD2. J was trimmed by 0 bases and V by 5 bases; bases with no gene match: 7. This CDR3 has 16 amino acids. Germline lookup yields CDR1 MGHRA and CDR2 YSYEKL. The CDR3 region is CASSGLGFLAKNIQYF. The CDR3 region has the DNA TGCGCCAGCAGCGGACTAGGGTTTCTAGCCAAAAACATTCAGTACTTC.

J is TRBJ1-5 and V is TRBV27; possibly TRBD1 for D (6 bases). This CDR3 region has 16 residues. Trimming cost V 4 bases and J 0 bases, with 13 bases left between them. CDR1 is MNHEY and CDR2 is SMNVEV in the germline V gene (reference sequence). The CDR3 loop reads CASSSWGGRSNQPQHF. The DNA for the CDR3 is TGTGCCAGCAGTTCTTGGGGGGGGCGTAGCAATCAGCCCCAGCATTTT.

V usage is TRBV6-5 and J usage is TRBJ2-2, with TRBD1 matching 8 bases. The V segment lost 6 bases and the J segment 7 bases; nucleotides outside the gene matches: 10. The CDR3 totals 15 residues. The germline V gene encodes CDR1 MNHEY and CDR2 SVGAGI. The CDR3 loop is CASRQDRGPHGELFF. CDR3 DNA: TGTGCCAGCAGACAAGACAGGGGCCCCCACGGGGAGCTGTTTTTT.

The chain is built from TRBV7-9 and TRBJ2-1, with 8 positions matching TRBD1. The CDR3 has 15 amino acids. V lost 5 bases, J lost 3 bases, and 6 bases stayed unmatched. CDR1 and CDR2 (germline): SEHNR, FQNEAQ (reference sequence). In nucleotides, the CDR3 is TGTGCCAGCAGCGGACAGGGAGATTTCTACAATGAGCAGTTCTTC. It encodes CASSGQGDFYNEQFF.

The rearrangement joins TRBV19 to TRBJ1-1, with 8 bases matching TRBD1. The germline CDR1 and CDR2 sequences are LNHDA and SQIVND (reference sequence). This CDR3 comprises 13 residues. The J segment lost 6 bases and the V segment lost 10 bases, leaving 10 bases of the junction unmatched. The CDR3 coding sequence is TGTGCCACTAGGACAGGGCAGAAGGCTGAAGCTTTCTTT. Translated: CATRTGQKAEAFF.

The chain links TRBV10-3 to TRBJ2-7; 7 nucleotides align to TRBD1. The germline V gene has CDR1 ENHRY and CDR2 SYGVKD. The CDR3 is made up of 13 amino acids. J was trimmed by 3 bases and V by 8 bases; bases with no gene match: 7. DNA for the CDR3: TGTGCCATCCACGGGGACAGCGGCTACGAGCAGTACTTC. Its protein is CAIHGDSGYEQYF.

V gene TRBV5-1 combines with J gene TRBJ1-1, with 10 bases matching TRBD1. The V and J ends lost 1 base and 6 bases, in that order; junction bases with no gene match: 24. Germline lookup yields CDR1 SGHRS and CDR2 YFSETQ. The CDR3 loop spans 21 amino acids. CDR3 nucleotides: TGCGCCAGCAGCTTGATATTTTCCGGGACAGGGGACGTTTGGGGAGTGGCTGAAGCTTTCTTT. Translated, it gives CASSLIFSGTGDVWGVAEAFF. Full variable domain (missing parts from reference TRBV5-1 and TRBJ1-1): KAGVTQTPRYLIKTRGQQVTLSCSPISGHRSVSWYQQTPGQGLQFLFEYFSETQRNKGNFPGRFSGRQFSNSRSEMNVSTLELGDSALYLCASSLIFSGTGDVWGVAEAFFGQGTRLTVV.

This clone was seen only once. The J gene is TRBJ2-7, the V gene TRBV5-4; possibly TRBD2 for D (6 bases). The V end was cut by 6 bases, the J end by 2 bases, with 12 bases between. The CDR3 extends over 13 amino acids. The germline V gene encodes CDR1 SGHNT and CDR2 YYREEE (reference sequence). The DNA of the CDR3 is TGTGCCAGCAACGGGGGACTGACCTACGAGCAGTACTTC. As protein: CASNGGLTYEQYF.

A single count supports this clone. This chain joins TRBV6-6 and TRBJ1-1; 7 positions agree with TRBD1. V dropped 7 bases and J dropped 6; count of bases not matched to a gene: 5. The CDR3 runs 12 residues. Looked up from germline, CDR1 is MNHNY and CDR2 is SVGAGI (reference sequence). CDR3 loop: CASKTGSPEAFF. DNA of the CDR3: TGTGCCAGCAAGACAGGGTCTCCTGAAGCTTTCTTT.

The chain carries TRBV19 and TRBJ1-2; D unresolved. The CDR3 sequence is 12 residues long. V shed 3 bases and J shed 8 bases, with 10 bases lying between them. CDR1 is LNHDA, CDR2 SQIVND, per germline (reference sequence). CDR3 bases: TGTGCCAGTAGTATGGGCTTCTCCGGCTACACCTTC. Translation: CASSMGFSGYTF.

The chain employs TRBV5-4 and TRBJ2-7; 7 nucleotides align to TRBD2. With V trimmed by 1 base and J by 6 bases, 4 bases remained unmatched. This CDR3 comprises 13 residues. Germline V gives CDR1 SGHNT, CDR2 YYREEE (reference sequence). CDR3 DNA sequence: TGTGCCAGCAGCTTGCGAACTAGCGCCGAGCAGTACTTC. Translated: CASSLRTSAEQYF.

The V gene is TRBV4-3, the J gene TRBJ2-7, with a possible D match to TRBD2 (6 bases). The V end was cut by 0 bases, the J end by 7 bases, with 13 bases between. This CDR3 is 14 amino acids long. Germline lookup yields CDR1 LGHNA and CDR2 YSLEER. The CDR3 is CASSQERDSGEQYF. In nucleotides, the CDR3 is TGCGCCAGCAGCCAAGAACGGGACTCTGGGGAGCAGTACTTC.

The rearrangement links TRBV30 to TRBJ2-7, with 10 bases fitting TRBD2. Germline CDR1 reads GTSNPN; CDR2 reads SVGIG (reference sequence). V gave up 2 bases and J gave up 6 bases; unmatched junction bases: 13. The CDR3 has 16 amino acids. CDR3 region: CAWSLPLAGGPPEQYF. In DNA form, the CDR3 reads TGTGCCTGGAGTCTCCCCTTAGCGGGAGGCCCCCCCGAGCAGTACTTC.

This chain uses TRBV27 with TRBJ2-1, with D possibly TRBD2 on 6 matching bases. The CDR3 runs 14 residues. From germline, CDR1 is MNHEY and CDR2 SMNVEV (reference sequence). V shed 6 bases and J shed 1 base, with 10 bases lying between them. CDR3 in amino acids: CASRGLTSYNEQFF. CDR3 nucleotides: TGTGCCAGCAGGGGACTCACGTCCTACAATGAGCAGTTCTTC.

The sample holds a few counts of this clone. V and J are TRBV18 and TRBJ2-7, with D perhaps matching TRBD1 (5 bases). The CDR3 totals 15 residues. CDR1 and CDR2 (germline): KGHSH, LQKENI. V was shortened by 0 bases and J by 2 bases, with 11 bases between the two germline ends. CDR3 protein: CASSPPSGMTYEQYF. CDR3 bases: TGTGCCAGCTCACCACCGTCAGGGATGACCTACGAGCAGTACTTC.

The chain combines TRBV6-1 with TRBJ1-1; D unresolved. The V and J ends lost 2 bases and 1 base respectively, with 5 bases between them. The CDR3 spans 13 residues. The V gene's germline CDR1 is MNHNS and CDR2 SASEGT. The CDR3 region is CASSEYGNTEAFF. In nucleotides, the CDR3 is TGTGCCAGCAGTGAATACGGGAACACTGAAGCTTTCTTT.

This chain uses TRBV9 with TRBJ2-3; D is possibly TRBD2 (7 bases). Trimming cost V 0 bases and J 0 bases, with 14 bases left between them. CDR3 length equals 17 residues. CDR1 is SGDLS and CDR2 is YYNGEE in the germline V gene. The CDR3: CASSVERGARSTDTQYF. DNA for the CDR3: TGTGCCAGCAGCGTAGAACGGGGGGCCCGAAGCACAGATACGCAGTATTTT.

The chain recombines TRBV27 with TRBJ2-7; D is perhaps TRBD1 (5 bases). The CDR3 length is 12 residues. Between the trimmed V and J ends, which lost 2 bases and 8 bases, there was a span of 10 bases. Germline-derived CDR1 and CDR2 are MNHEY and SMNVEV (reference sequence). CDR3 coding DNA: TGTGCCAGCAGTTTACAGGGTGGGAAGCAGTACTTC. This codes for CASSLQGGKQYF.

DNA of the CDR3: TGTGCCAGCAGCTTATCCTCTACCGGGAGGGAGACCCAGTACTTC. It specifies CASSLSSTGRETQYF. This chain joins TRBV7-3 and TRBJ2-5; 7 bases align to TRBD2. V dropped 2 bases and J dropped 5; count of bases not matched to a gene: 8. The CDR3 has 15 amino acids. CDR1 is SGHTA, CDR2 FQGTGA, per germline.

The table lists this clone with a count of one. The J gene is TRBJ2-1, the V gene TRBV5-1; a weak D match, TRBD2 (5 bases). Germline CDR1 reads SGHRS; CDR2 reads YFSETQ. V was shortened by 2 bases and J by 0 bases, with 9 bases between the two germline ends. The CDR3 loop spans 15 amino acids. The CDR3 is CASSFGDSSYNEQFF. In nucleotides, the CDR3 is TGCGCCAGCAGCTTCGGGGATAGCTCCTACAATGAGCAGTTCTTC. The variable domain in full, completed from reference TRBV5-1 and TRBJ2-1, reads KAGVTQTPRYLIKTRGQQVTLSCSPISGHRSVSWYQQTPGQGLQFLFEYFSETQRNKGNFPGRFSGRQFSNSRSEMNVSTLELGDSALYLCASSFGDSSYNEQFFGPGTRLTVL.

This rearrangement joins TRBV30 to TRBJ2-2; D is uncertain. The CDR3 has 13 amino acids. V lost 8 bases, J lost 2 bases, and 12 bases lay in between. In germline, CDR1 is GTSNPN, CDR2 SVGIG (reference sequence). As DNA, the CDR3 is TGTGCCGGAGTGGCCCGAAACACCGGGGAGCTGTTTTTT. Amino acids: CAGVARNTGELFF. Full variable domain (missing parts from reference TRBV30 and TRBJ2-2): SQTIHQWPATLVQPVGSPLSLECTVEGTSNPNLYWYRQAAGRGLQLLFYSVGIGQISSEVPQNLSASRPQDRQFILSSKKLLLSDSGFYLCAGVARNTGELFFGEGSRLTVL.

The rearrangement links TRBV11-2 to TRBJ1-2; D is possibly TRBD1 (6 bases). Trimming took 2 bases from V and 1 from J, leaving 14 bases between them. The CDR3 has 16 residues. The germline gives CDR1 SGHAT, CDR2 FQNNGV. As DNA, the CDR3 is TGTGCCAGCAGCTTAAACAGGGTCGTCAATAACTATGGCTACACCTTC. It encodes CASSLNRVVNNYGYTF. Looking up the rest from reference TRBV11-2 and TRBJ1-2 gives the full variable domain: EAGVAQSPRYKIIEKRQSVAFWCNPISGHATLYWYQQILGQGPKLLIQFQNNGVVDDSQLPKDRFSAERLKGVDSTLKIQPAKLEDSAVYLCASSLNRVVNNYGYTFGSGTRLTVV.

The V call is TRBV7-9, the J call TRBJ2-4, with D hard to call. The germline CDR1 and CDR2 sequences are SEHNR and FQNEAQ (reference sequence). Trimming removed 1 base at V and 4 bases at J, with 14 bases between. The CDR3 is made up of 16 amino acids. CDR3 sequence reads: CASSLDAVERKNIQYF. CDR3 nucleotide sequence: TGTGCCAGCAGCTTAGATGCGGTGGAAAGGAAAAACATTCAGTACTTC.

The chain recombines TRBV6-5 with TRBJ2-7; 8 bases match TRBD1. CDR1 and CDR2 from the germline V gene are MNHEY and SVGAGI. J lost 2 bases, V lost 5 bases, and 8 bases had no gene match. The CDR3 is 15 amino acids. The CDR3 region is CASSPDRALTYEQYF. The CDR3 nucleotides are TGTGCCAGCAGTCCGGACAGGGCATTGACCTACGAGCAGTACTTC.

CDR3 amino acids: CASSYPTGTGGETQYF. In DNA form, the CDR3 reads TGTGCCAGCAGTTACCCAACCGGGACAGGGGGAGAGACCCAGTACTTC. The chain couples TRBV6-6 to TRBJ2-5, with 11 bases that match TRBD1. The CDR3 is made up of 16 amino acids. CDR1 and CDR2 (germline): MNHNY, SVGAGI (reference sequence). V trimming: 2 bases; J trimming: 4 bases; junction bases outside the gene matches: 6.

This chain uses TRBV5-1 with TRBJ2-7; 7 positions agree with TRBD2. V shed 2 bases and J 2 bases; nucleotides not matched to a gene: 7. The germline CDR1 and CDR2 sequences are SGHRS and YFSETQ. The CDR3 spans 15 residues. The CDR3: CASSLFREDAYEQYF. The CDR3 coding sequence is TGCGCCAGCAGCTTATTTCGGGAGGACGCCTACGAGCAGTACTTC.